This T cell receptor beta chain derives from a study of blood T cell repertoires in COVID-19. Study-wide background: PBMCs, B-cell-depleted T cells, or T cells were the source of the cDNA or gDNA that made up the material.

The assay was immunoSEQ multiplex PCR, and TCRdb's table has in-frame clones only and misses some. The repertoire has 45,000 to 50,000 clones, around 80% of them found once; the top ten carry approximately 7.6%. V lost 2 bases and J lost 4, with 10 bases in between. This CDR3 region has 15 residues. Germline CDR1 SGHNT, CDR2 YYREEE (reference sequence). J is TRBJ1-6 and V is TRBV5-4; no clear D. Sequencing input: peripheral blood. The receptor was isolated from a man older than 75 in a cohort sampled during active COVID-19. The CDR3 loop reads CASSFGGRYNSPLHF. As DNA, the CDR3 is TGTGCCAGCAGCTTTGGCGGAAGATATAATTCACCCCTCCACTTT.